One T cell receptor (beta chain) is described in this entry. A multiplex PCR was run with 60 Vbeta primers and 13 Jbeta primers. As processed by the authors: An analysis performed later counted around 86 million unique TCR beta chains (approximately 12 million of them shared). Assay: immunoSEQ multiplex PCR; the TCRdb copy retains only in-frame clones and omits some. V and J calls and clone size are copied from that table; D and trimming were computed from the DNA. The sample holds 70,000 to 95,000 clones; over 75% are singletons and the top ten take 3.3%. Trimming took 3 bases from V and 2 from J; bases not matched to a gene: 3. Germline V gene lookup returns CDR1 SGHRS and CDR2 YFSETQ. The length of the CDR3 is 14 residues. This entry is derived from a study of cytomegalovirus exposure and HLA in healthy donors.

Input material: PBMCs. The clonotype comes from a man aged 50-60 years in good health and CMV-seronegative. This sequence joins TRBV5-1 and TRBJ2-3, with 7 positions matching TRBD2. In nucleotides, the CDR3 is TGCGCCAGCAGCTCTAGCGGATACACAGATACGCAGTATTTT. As protein: CASSSSGYTDTQYF.